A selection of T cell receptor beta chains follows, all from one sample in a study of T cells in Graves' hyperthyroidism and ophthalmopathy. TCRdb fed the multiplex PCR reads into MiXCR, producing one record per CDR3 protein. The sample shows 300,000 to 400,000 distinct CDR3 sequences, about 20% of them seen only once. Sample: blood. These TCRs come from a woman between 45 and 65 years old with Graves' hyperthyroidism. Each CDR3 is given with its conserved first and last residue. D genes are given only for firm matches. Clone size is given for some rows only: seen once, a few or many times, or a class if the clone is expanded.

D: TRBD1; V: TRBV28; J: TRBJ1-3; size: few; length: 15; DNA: TGTGCCAGCAGTTTCGGACAGGGGGCTGGAAACACCATATATTTT; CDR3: CASSFGQGAGNTIYF
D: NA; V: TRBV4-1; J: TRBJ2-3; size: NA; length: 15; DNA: TGCGCCAGCAGCCAAGACGGCAGGGGCACAGATACGCAGTATTTT; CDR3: CASSQDGRGTDTQYF
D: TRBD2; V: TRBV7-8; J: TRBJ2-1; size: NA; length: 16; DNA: TGTGCCAGCAGCACCCCCGGGACTAGCGGTTACAATGAGCAGTTCTTC; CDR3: CASSTPGTSGYNEQFF
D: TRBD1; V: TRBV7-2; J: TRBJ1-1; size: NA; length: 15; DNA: TGTGCCAGCAGCTTTAATCCGGGACAGGGGTTGGGAGCTTTCTTT; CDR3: CASSFNPGQGLGAFF
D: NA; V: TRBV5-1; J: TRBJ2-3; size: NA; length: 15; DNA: TGCGCCAGCAGGGAGGGGATTTTTAGCACAGATACGCAGTATTTT; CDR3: CASREGIFSTDTQYF
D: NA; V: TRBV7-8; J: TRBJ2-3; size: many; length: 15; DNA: TGTGCCAGCAGCTTAGTCGGGCAGGGAGTCGATACGCAGTATTTT; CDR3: CASSLVGQGVDTQYF
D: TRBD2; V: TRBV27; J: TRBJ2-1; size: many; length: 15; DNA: TGTGCCAGCAGTTTAAGAGCGGGAGTCCGCGATGAGCAGTTCTTC; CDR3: CASSLRAGVRDEQFF
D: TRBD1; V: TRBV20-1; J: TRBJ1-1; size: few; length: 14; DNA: TGCAGTGCTAGCGGGCGGACAGGAGACACTGAAGCTTTCTTT; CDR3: CSASGRTGDTEAFF
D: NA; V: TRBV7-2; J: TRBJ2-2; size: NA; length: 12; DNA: TGTGCCAGCACCCCCATAGGAGGGGAGCTGTTTTTT; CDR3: CASTPIGGELFF
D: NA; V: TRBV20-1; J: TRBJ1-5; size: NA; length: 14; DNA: TGCAGTGCTAGATCGGACACGAGCAATCAGCCCCAGCATTTT; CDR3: CSARSDTSNQPQHF
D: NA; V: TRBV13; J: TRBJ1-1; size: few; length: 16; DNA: TGTGCCAGCAGCTTAGCAACCGATGGGGTTAACACTGAAGCTTTCTTT; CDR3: CASSLATDGVNTEAFF
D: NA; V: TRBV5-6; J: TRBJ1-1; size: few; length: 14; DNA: TGTGCCAGCAGCTTGGGGGACAAGAACACTGAAGCTTTCTTT; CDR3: CASSLGDKNTEAFF
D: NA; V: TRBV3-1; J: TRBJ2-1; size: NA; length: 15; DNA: TGTGCCAGCAGCCAAAGGGTAGTCGGGGTCAATGAGCAGTTCTTC; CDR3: CASSQRVVGVNEQFF
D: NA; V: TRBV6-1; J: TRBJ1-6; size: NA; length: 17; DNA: TGTGCCAGCAGCACCTCCGACGAAGCCCGCCCAGGATCACCCCTCCACTTT; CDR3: CASSTSDEARPGSPLHF
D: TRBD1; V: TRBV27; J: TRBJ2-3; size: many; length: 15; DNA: TGTGCCAGCAAGAACAGGGGAAGAGACACAGATACGCAGTATTTT; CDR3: CASKNRGRDTDTQYF
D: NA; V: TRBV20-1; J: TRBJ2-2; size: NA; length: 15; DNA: TGCAGTGCTCCAAACCAGGGGTCCTACACCGGGGAGCTGTTTTTT; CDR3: CSAPNQGSYTGELFF
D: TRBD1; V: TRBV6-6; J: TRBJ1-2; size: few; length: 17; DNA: TGTGCCAGCAGTTACTCGAAAGTGGGACAGACTAACTATGGCTACACCTTC; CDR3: CASSYSKVGQTNYGYTF
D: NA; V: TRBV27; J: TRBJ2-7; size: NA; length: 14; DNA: TGTGCCAGCAGTTTATCTTACAGGGACTACGAGCAGTACTTC; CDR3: CASSLSYRDYEQYF
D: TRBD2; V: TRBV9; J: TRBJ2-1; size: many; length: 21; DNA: TGTGCCAGCAGCCCTCTAGAAACCGGGACTAGCGCCGTTTTTTTCTACAATGAGCAGTTCTTC; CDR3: CASSPLETGTSAVFFYNEQFF
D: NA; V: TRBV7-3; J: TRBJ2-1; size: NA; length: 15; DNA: TGTGCCAGCAGCTTAATGAGCGCCCTCTACAATGAGCAGTTCTTC; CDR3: CASSLMSALYNEQFF
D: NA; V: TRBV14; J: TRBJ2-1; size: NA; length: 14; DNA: TGTGCCAGCAGCCTCCAGACATCGAGCGGGGAGCAGTTCTTC; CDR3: CASSLQTSSGEQFF
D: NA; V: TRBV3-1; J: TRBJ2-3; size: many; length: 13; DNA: TGTGCCAGCCGGGGTTCTAGCACAGATACGCAGTATTTT; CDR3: CASRGSSTDTQYF
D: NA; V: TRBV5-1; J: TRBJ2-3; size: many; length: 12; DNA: TGCGCCAGCATGCGGGAAACAGATACGCAGTATTTT; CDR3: CASMRETDTQYF
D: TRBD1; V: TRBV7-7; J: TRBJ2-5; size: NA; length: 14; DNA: TGTGCTAGCAGCCCAACAGGGGGCGGGGAGACCCAGTACTTC; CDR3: CASSPTGGGETQYF
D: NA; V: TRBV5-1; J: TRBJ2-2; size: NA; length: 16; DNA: TGCGCCAGCAGCTTTCGGCTAGCCGCGAACGCCGGGGAGCTGTTTTTT; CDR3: CASSFRLAANAGELFF
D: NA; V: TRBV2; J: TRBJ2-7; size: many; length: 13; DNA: TGTGCCAGCAGACAGGGATTCCCCTACGAGCAGTACTTC; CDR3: CASRQGFPYEQYF
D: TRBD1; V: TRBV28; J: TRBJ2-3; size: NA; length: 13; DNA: TGTGCCAGCAGTTCAGGGGGCTTAGATACGCAGTATTTT; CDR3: CASSSGGLDTQYF
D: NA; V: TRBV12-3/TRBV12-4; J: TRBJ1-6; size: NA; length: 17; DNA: TGTGCCAGCAGTTTTGGGGGCGAGGGACAATATAATTCACCCCTCCACTTT; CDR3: CASSFGGEGQYNSPLHF
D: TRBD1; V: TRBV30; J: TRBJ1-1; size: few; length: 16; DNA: TGTGCCTGGAGTGTAGACCCCGCAGGGGGGAACACTGAAGCTTTCTTT; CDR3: CAWSVDPAGGNTEAFF
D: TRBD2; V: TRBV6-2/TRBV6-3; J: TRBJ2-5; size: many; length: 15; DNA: TGTGCCAGCAGTCGACGACTAGCGGGAGAAGAGACCCAGTACTTC; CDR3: CASSRRLAGEETQYF
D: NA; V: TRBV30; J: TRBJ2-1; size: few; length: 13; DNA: TGTGCCCGGAGTGAGGACTATTCGAGCGAGCAGTTCTTC; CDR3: CARSEDYSSEQFF
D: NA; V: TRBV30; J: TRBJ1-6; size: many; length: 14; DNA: TGTGCCTGGAGTCCGGGAGGGAGTCATTCACCCCTCCACTTT; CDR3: CAWSPGGSHSPLHF
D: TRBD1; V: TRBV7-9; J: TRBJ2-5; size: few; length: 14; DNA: TGTGCCGCTGGGGGACAGGAAGGGCAAGAGACCCAGTACTTC; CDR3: CAAGGQEGQETQYF
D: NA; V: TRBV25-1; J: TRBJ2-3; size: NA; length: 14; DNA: TGTGCCAGCAGTCGTTCCAGGGGAGCAGATACGCAGTATTTT; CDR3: CASSRSRGADTQYF
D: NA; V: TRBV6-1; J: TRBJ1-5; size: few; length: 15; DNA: TGTGCCAGCAGTGATACAGGGCCACTCAACCCGCCCCAGCATTTT; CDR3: CASSDTGPLNPPQHF
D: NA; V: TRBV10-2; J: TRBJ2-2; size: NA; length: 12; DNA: TGCGCCAGCCTTACAGACACCGGGGAGCTGTTTTTT; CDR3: CASLTDTGELFF
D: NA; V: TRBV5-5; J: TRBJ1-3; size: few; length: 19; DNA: TGTGCCAGCAGCCTCTCGGACAGAAGGGGGTTTGGATCTGGAAACACCATATATTTT; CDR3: CASSLSDRRGFGSGNTIYF
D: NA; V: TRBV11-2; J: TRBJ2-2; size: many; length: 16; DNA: TGTGCCAGCAGCTTATGGCCAGGCGCGAACACCGGGGAGCTGTTTTTT; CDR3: CASSLWPGANTGELFF
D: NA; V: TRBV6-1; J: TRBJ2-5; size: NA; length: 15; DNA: TGTGCCAGCCCACCACAGGGAGGGACCACTTCTGACCAGTACTTC; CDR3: CASPPQGGTTSDQYF
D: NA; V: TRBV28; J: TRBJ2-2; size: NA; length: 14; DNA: TGTGCCAGCGTATGGGGTGCGAACACCGGGGAGCTGTTTTTT; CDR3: CASVWGANTGELFF
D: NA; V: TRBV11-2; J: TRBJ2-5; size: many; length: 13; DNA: TGTGCCAGCAGCTTCATCCAGGAAGAGACCCAGTACTTC; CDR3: CASSFIQEETQYF
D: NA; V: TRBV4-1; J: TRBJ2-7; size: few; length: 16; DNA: TGCGCCAGCAGCCAAGATAGAAGGGGTGGTTCCTACGAGCAGTACTTC; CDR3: CASSQDRRGGSYEQYF
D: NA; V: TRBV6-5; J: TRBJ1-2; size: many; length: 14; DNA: TGTGCCAGCAGTTACCTTCGAGGACCCAGTGGCTACACCTTC; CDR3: CASSYLRGPSGYTF
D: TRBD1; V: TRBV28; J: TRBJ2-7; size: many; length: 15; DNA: TGTGCCAGCAGTCCCGCCGGGACAGGGGACTACGAGCAGTACTTC; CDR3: CASSPAGTGDYEQYF
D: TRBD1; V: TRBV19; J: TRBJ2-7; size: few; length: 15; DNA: TGTGCCAGTAGCCCCGGGACAGGGCTCGCCTACGAGCAGTACTTC; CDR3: CASSPGTGLAYEQYF